These 5 T cell receptor beta chains came from one sample sequenced in a study of blood T cell repertoires in COVID-19. Assay used: immunoSEQ multiplex PCR; TCRdb lists only in-frame clones, some missing. The table lists 200,000 or so clones, roughly 80% of them singletons. The sequencing sample was made of peripheral blood. These receptors came from a woman older than 75 with COVID-19, enrolled during active disease.

This chain joins TRBV5-8 and TRBJ2-7, with D unclear. The CDR3 totals 10 residues. Germline V lookup: CDR1 SGHTS, CDR2 YDEGEE. V was cut by 1 base and J by 9 bases, with 5 bases left in between. CDR3 in amino acids: CASSLIVQYF. Here the CDR3 DNA reads TGTGCCAGCAGCTTGATCGTGCAGTACTTC.

Concerning this clone itself: Within the sample, other DNA sequences also encode this same CDR3. The V call is TRBV27, the J call TRBJ2-1; TRBD2 is a possible D gene (5 bases). Germline CDR1 MNHEY, CDR2 SMNVEV (reference sequence). The CDR3 runs to 13 residues. V lost 5 bases, J lost 2 bases, and 7 bases lay in between. CDR3 in amino acids: CASSLRAYNEQFF. The CDR3 coding sequence is TGTGCCAGCAGTCTGCGGGCCTACAATGAGCAGTTCTTC.

The DNA of the CDR3 is TGTGCCACCAGCCCCCTAGGAAACACCATATATTTT. Translation gives CATSPLGNTIYF. J is TRBJ1-3 and V is TRBV15; D is uncertain. CDR1 LNHNV and CDR2 YYDKDF come from the germline V gene (reference sequence). The V and J ends lost 5 bases and 4 bases respectively, with 6 bases between them. The CDR3 totals 12 residues.

The chain links TRBV2 to TRBJ1-3; D is perhaps TRBD1 (6 bases). The V and J ends lost 7 bases and 0 bases respectively, with 25 bases between them. This CDR3 is built from 19 residues. Germline loops: CDR1 SNHLY, CDR2 FYNNEI. The CDR3 sequence is CASTQDSLRAGNSGNTIYF. In DNA form, the CDR3 reads TGTGCCAGCACCCAGGACAGCCTCAGGGCCGGTAACTCTGGAAACACCATATATTTT.

This sequence joins TRBV7-2 and TRBJ2-2, with D perhaps matching TRBD1 (6 bases). The CDR3 contains 15 residues. CDR1 and CDR2 (germline): SGHTA, FQGNSA. Trimming took off 2 bases at V and 4 bases at J, with 11 bases between the two ends. The CDR3 spells CASSLTGTGTGELFF. The CDR3 DNA reads as TGTGCCAGCAGCTTAACAGGGACGGGCACCGGGGAGCTGTTTTTT.